These 26 T cell receptor beta chains were sequenced from one sample in a study of blood T cell repertoires in COVID-19. Measured with immunoSEQ multiplex PCR; TCRdb has only the in-frame clones, and not every one. The sample carries a few hundred thousand clones, about nine tenths recorded once. Material: peripheral blood. The receptor set was obtained from a woman aged 25 to 39 with active or convalescent COVID-19.

The V call is TRBV4-2, the J call TRBJ1-4, with no clear D. Germline-derived CDR1 and CDR2 are LGHNA and YNFKEQ. The CDR3 is 16 residues long. Trimming cost V 0 bases and J 0 bases, with 8 bases left between them. The chain's CDR3 is CASSQDRGTTNEKLFF. DNA for the CDR3: TGTGCCAGCAGCCAAGATCGAGGTACAACTAATGAAAAACTGTTTTTT.

This chain links TRBV19 with TRBJ2-2, with TRBD1 identical over 10 bases. Germline lookup yields CDR1 LNHDA and CDR2 SQIVND (reference sequence). V trimming: 0 bases; J trimming: 7 bases; junction bases outside the gene matches: 5. This CDR3 has 16 residues. CDR3 region: CASSIDWGQGNGELFF. The CDR3 coding sequence is TGTGCCAGTAGTATAGATTGGGGACAGGGGAACGGGGAGCTGTTTTTT.

This clone showed up just a few times. This chain joins TRBV9 and TRBJ2-5; 7 nucleotides align to TRBD1. Per germline, CDR1 SGDLS and CDR2 YYNGEE. CDR3 size: 14 residues. The ends lost 2 bases at V and 3 bases at J; junction bases unmatched: 4. The CDR3 nucleotides read TGTGCCAGCAGCGTGACAGGGTACAAAGAGACCCAGTACTTC. Translating gives CASSVTGYKETQYF. Based on the CDR3 plus reference TRBV9 and TRBJ2-5, the full variable domain is DSGVTQTPKHLITATGQRVTLRCSPRSGDLSVYWYQQSLDQGLQFLIQYYNGEERAKGNILERFSAQQFPDLHSELNLSSLELGDSALYFCASSVTGYKETQYFGPGTRLLVL.

This clone was counted only a few times. J is TRBJ1-1 and V is TRBV6-6, with D maybe TRBD1 (6 bases). The CDR3 consists of 15 residues. Germline V gene lookup returns CDR1 MNHNY and CDR2 SVGAGI (reference sequence). V was cut by 4 bases and J by 1 base, with 13 bases left in between. CDR3 in amino acids: CASSSYRATNTEAFF. The CDR3 nucleotides are TGTGCCAGCAGTTCCTACAGGGCCACGAACACTGAAGCTTTCTTT.

The V gene is TRBV5-1, the J gene TRBJ2-3; possible D gene TRBD1, 5 bases. V shed 0 bases and J shed 0 bases, with 5 bases lying between them. There are 14 residues in the CDR3. Germline V gives CDR1 SGHRS, CDR2 YFSETQ. The DNA of the CDR3 is TGCGCCAGCAGCTTGGGGGGCAGCACAGATACGCAGTATTTT. This codes for CASSLGGSTDTQYF.

V is TRBV6-6 and J is TRBJ2-7; no clear D gene. In germline, CDR1 is MNHNY, CDR2 SVGAGI (reference sequence). V lost 2 bases and J lost 5, with 7 bases in between. This CDR3 comprises 12 residues. This CDR3 is CASSYLGNEQYF. In DNA, the CDR3 is TGTGCCAGCAGTTACCTCGGTAACGAGCAGTACTTC.

This clone was seen a single time. The chain couples TRBV6-1 to TRBJ1-1, with D possibly being TRBD1 (5 bases). Trimming stripped 1 base from V and 1 base from J, with 7 bases between. Germline V gene data show CDR1 as MNHNS and CDR2 as SASEGT. This CDR3 contains 14 residues. The CDR3 sequence: CASSEVQGNTEAFF. The CDR3 DNA reads TGTGCCAGCAGTGAAGTCCAGGGGAACACTGAAGCTTTCTTT.

V is TRBV7-9 and J is TRBJ2-2; 8 bases line up with TRBD2. Looked up from germline, CDR1 is SEHNR and CDR2 is FQNEAQ (reference sequence). This CDR3 has 15 amino acids. Germline trimming cut 2 bases from V and 10 bases from J; bases unmatched to any gene: 9. CDR3 DNA sequence: TGTGCCAGCAGCTTATACCCGGGGGGGCCAGAGGAGCTGTTTTTT. It is translated as CASSLYPGGPEELFF. Complete variable domain (other parts from reference TRBV7-9 and TRBJ2-2): DTGVSQNPRHKITKRGQNVTFRCDPISEHNRLYWYRQTLGQGPEFLTYFQNEAQLEKSRLLSDRFSAERPKGSFSTLEIQRTEQGDSAMYLCASSLYPGGPEELFFGEGSRLTVL.

The chain combines TRBV21-1 with TRBJ1-5. TRBV21-1 is a pseudogene. The CDR3 length is 15 residues. The CDR3: CASSKFVQRNQPQHF. CDR3 nucleotide sequence: TGTGCCAGCAGCAAATTCGTCCAGCGAAATCAGCCCCAGCATTTT.

The CDR3 DNA follows: TGTGCCAGTAGCGCGGGGGGAGATACGCAGTATTTT. Translating gives CASSAGGDTQYF. The rearrangement links TRBV19 to TRBJ2-3; 8 bases are a match to TRBD2. The germline V gene encodes CDR1 LNHDA and CDR2 SQIVND (reference sequence). The length of the CDR3 is 12 residues. The J segment lost 5 bases and the V segment lost 6 bases, leaving 1 base of the junction unmatched.

The chain uses TRBV5-1 and TRBJ1-1; D is unresolved. Germline V lookup: CDR1 SGHRS, CDR2 YFSETQ. The germline V and J ends were trimmed by 0 bases and 2 bases, with 8 bases remaining between them. This CDR3 spans 14 amino acids. The CDR3 DNA follows: TGCGCCAGCAGCTTGGATCCGGGTAACACTGAAGCTTTCTTT. Translating it yields CASSLDPGNTEAFF.

This chain joins TRBV18 and TRBJ1-6; TRBD1 agrees at 9 bases. Unmatched junction bases numbered 5, after V lost 4 bases and J lost 7 bases. The CDR3 has 15 amino acids. Looked up from germline, CDR1 is KGHSH and CDR2 is LQKENI. This CDR3 is CASSLGQGTNSPLHF. CDR3 bases: TGTGCCAGCTCACTGGGACAGGGTACGAATTCACCCCTCCACTTT.

This clone was recorded only once. The rearrangement links TRBV3-1 (or the pseudogene TRBV3-2) to TRBJ2-7; D call uncertain. The CDR3 has 12 amino acids. Germline V lookup: CDR1 LGHDT, CDR2 YNNKEL (reference sequence). Trimming removed 4 bases from V and 0 bases from J, with 4 bases in between. The CDR3 coding sequence is TGTGCCAGCAGCCTCCTCTCCTACGAGCAGTACTTC. Its protein is CASSLLSYEQYF.

This rearrangement joins TRBV9 to TRBJ1-2; D may be TRBD1 (6 bases). The germline V and J ends were trimmed by 4 bases and 1 base, with 8 bases remaining between them. Germline CDR1 and CDR2: SGDLS and YYNGEE. CDR3 length: 13 amino acids. The CDR3 reads CASSPQGNYGYTF. CDR3 bases: TGTGCCAGCAGCCCACAGGGTAACTATGGCTACACCTTC.

The V and J genes are TRBV30 and TRBJ2-3; D gene ambiguous. The germline V gene encodes CDR1 GTSNPN and CDR2 SVGIG (reference sequence). Between the trimmed V and J ends, which lost 0 bases and 2 bases, there was a span of 18 bases. The CDR3 length is 17 residues. The CDR3: CAWSVYKSSTITDTQYF. The DNA for the CDR3 is TGTGCCTGGAGTGTATATAAAAGCTCAACCATCACAGATACGCAGTATTTT.

The chain has TRBV4-1 and TRBJ1-5; perhaps TRBD1 as D (6 bases). V was shortened by 1 base and J by 6 bases, with 10 bases between the two germline ends. This CDR3 spans 14 amino acids. Germline CDR1 MGHRA, CDR2 YSYEKL. CDR3 coding DNA: TGCGCCAGCAGCCAAGCACAGGGTCGTCAGCCCCAGCATTTT. Translated: CASSQAQGRQPQHF.

This chain uses TRBV30 with TRBJ1-2, with 8 bases matching TRBD1. CDR1 and CDR2 from the germline V gene are GTSNPN and SVGIG (reference sequence). Unmatched junction bases numbered 6, after V lost 2 bases and J lost 7 bases. The CDR3 is 13 amino acids. Written as DNA, the CDR3 is TGTGCCTGGAGTAAGAGACAGGGGACTGGCTACACCTTC. It specifies CAWSKRQGTGYTF.

This rearrangement joins TRBV2 to TRBJ2-5; 8 bases are a match to TRBD2. The CDR3 covers 15 residues. Germline V gives CDR1 SNHLY, CDR2 FYNNEI. After removal of 7 bases from V and 4 bases from J, the junction contained 11 bases not matched to a gene. CDR3 residues: CASKWFSGAGETQYF. CDR3 nucleotide sequence: TGTGCCAGCAAGTGGTTTAGCGGGGCCGGAGAGACCCAGTACTTC.

Regarding this clone: At one end, the junction sequence differs from germline, possibly due to a read error. The rearrangement links TRBV7-7 to TRBJ2-2; 9 bases align to TRBD1. Germline loops: CDR1 SSHAT, CDR2 FNYEAQ (reference sequence). The CDR3 covers 15 residues. This chain's CDR3 is CASSSNRGRGGELFF. CDR3 DNA sequence: TGTGCTAGCAGCTCAAACAGGGGGCGCGGCGGGGAGCTGTTTTTT.

The chain combines TRBV30 with TRBJ1-6, with TRBD1 identical over 7 bases. The CDR3 has 17 amino acids. Germline CDR1 is GTSNPN and CDR2 is SVGIG (reference sequence). Germline trimming cut 2 bases from V and 5 bases from J; bases unmatched to any gene: 12. The CDR3 sequence: CAWSPADRRLNNSPLHF. The CDR3 DNA sequence: TGTGCCTGGAGTCCCGCGGACAGGCGGTTAAATAATTCACCCCTCCACTTT.

This clone was counted between two and nine times. V usage is TRBV7-8 and J usage is TRBJ2-3, with D possibly TRBD2 on 5 matching bases. Looked up from germline, CDR1 is SGHVS and CDR2 is FQNEAQ. V shed 5 bases and J shed 0 bases, with 18 bases lying between them. The CDR3 runs to 17 residues. The CDR3 sequence: CASSPRFGGSSTDTQYF. The CDR3 DNA reads TGTGCCAGCAGCCCGCGCTTCGGCGGGTCCAGCACAGATACGCAGTATTTT. Variable domain in full (rest from reference TRBV7-8 and TRBJ2-3): GAGVSQSPRYKVAKRGQDVALRCDPISGHVSLFWYQQALGQGPEFLTYFQNEAQLDKSGLPSDRFFAERPEGSVSTLKIQRTQQEDSAVYLCASSPRFGGSSTDTQYFGPGTRLTVL.

This chain uses TRBV5-1 with TRBJ1-1; 8 bases fit TRBD1. Germline V gene sequence: CDR1 SGHRS, CDR2 YFSETQ. Trimming took 4 bases from V and 4 from J; bases not matched to a gene: 9. This CDR3 contains 15 residues. Written as DNA, the CDR3 is TGCGCCAGCAGCCAACTCCAGGGGGCGGGCACTGAAGCTTTCTTT. Translating it yields CASSQLQGAGTEAFF. Filled out from reference TRBV5-1 and TRBJ1-1, the complete variable domain reads KAGVTQTPRYLIKTRGQQVTLSCSPISGHRSVSWYQQTPGQGLQFLFEYFSETQRNKGNFPGRFSGRQFSNSRSEMNVSTLELGDSALYLCASSQLQGAGTEAFFGQGTRLTVV.

The chain joins TRBV7-2 to TRBJ2-5; the match to TRBD2 covers 13 bases. CDR3 length: 15 residues. With V trimmed by 4 bases and J by 5 bases, 4 bases remained unmatched. Looked up from germline, CDR1 is SGHTA and CDR2 is FQGNSA. DNA of the CDR3: TGTGCCAGCAGCTGGACTAGCGGGGGTAGGGAGACCCAGTACTTC. This encodes CASSWTSGGRETQYF.

The V gene is TRBV3-1 (or the pseudogene TRBV3-2), the J gene TRBJ1-1; a possible D gene is TRBD1 (5 bases). V lost 2 bases and J lost 2, with 15 bases in between. This CDR3 region has 16 residues. The germline CDR1 and CDR2 sequences are LGHDT and YNNKEL (reference sequence). The CDR3: CASSQNLGGTNTEAFF. As DNA, the CDR3 is TGTGCCAGCAGCCAAAACTTGGGGGGTACTAACACTGAAGCTTTCTTT.

The J gene is TRBJ1-2, the V gene TRBV5-6, with D possibly TRBD1 on 5 matching bases. CDR1 SGHDT and CDR2 YYEEEE come from the germline V gene. The length of the CDR3 is 13 residues. V lost 1 base and J lost 1, with 5 bases in between. CDR3 loop: CASSLRGNYGYTF. For the CDR3, the DNA is TGTGCCAGCAGCTTGAGGGGTAACTATGGCTACACCTTC.

This clone was picked up a small number of times. The rearrangement links TRBV28 to TRBJ2-3; 12 bases agree with TRBD2. CDR1 and CDR2 from the germline V gene are MDHEN and SYDVKM. CDR3 length: 16 residues. The ends lost 5 bases at V and 3 bases at J; junction bases unmatched: 6. The CDR3: CASSPGLAGWTDTQYF. The CDR3 DNA is TGTGCCAGCAGTCCCGGACTAGCGGGGTGGACAGATACGCAGTATTTT.